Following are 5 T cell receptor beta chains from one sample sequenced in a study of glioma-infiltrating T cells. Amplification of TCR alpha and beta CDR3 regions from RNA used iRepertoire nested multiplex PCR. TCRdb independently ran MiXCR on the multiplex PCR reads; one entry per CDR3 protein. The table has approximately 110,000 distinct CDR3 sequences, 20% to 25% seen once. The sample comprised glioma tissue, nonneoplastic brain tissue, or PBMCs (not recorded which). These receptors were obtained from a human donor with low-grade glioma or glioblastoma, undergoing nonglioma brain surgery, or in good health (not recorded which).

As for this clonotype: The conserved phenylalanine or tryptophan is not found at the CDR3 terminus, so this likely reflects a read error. The CDR3 sequence: CASSSFGANTEAFL. The CDR3 coding sequence is TGTGCCAGCAGTTCCTTTGGGGCGAACACTGAAGCTTTCCTT. The V and J genes are TRBV6-2 or TRBV6-3 and TRBJ1-1; D might be TRBD1 (5 bases). Trimming removed 4 bases at V and 1 base at J, with 10 bases between. This CDR3 region has 14 residues. Germline lookup yields CDR1 MNHEY and CDR2 SVGEGT.

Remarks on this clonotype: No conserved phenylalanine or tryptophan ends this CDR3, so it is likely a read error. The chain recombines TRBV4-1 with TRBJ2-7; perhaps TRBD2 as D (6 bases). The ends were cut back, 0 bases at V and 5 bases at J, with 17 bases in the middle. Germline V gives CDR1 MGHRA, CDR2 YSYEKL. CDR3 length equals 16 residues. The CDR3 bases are TGCGCCAGCAGCCAAGATCCCCCCAGAAGCGGGCACGAGCAGTACCTC. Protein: CASSQDPPRSGHEQYL.

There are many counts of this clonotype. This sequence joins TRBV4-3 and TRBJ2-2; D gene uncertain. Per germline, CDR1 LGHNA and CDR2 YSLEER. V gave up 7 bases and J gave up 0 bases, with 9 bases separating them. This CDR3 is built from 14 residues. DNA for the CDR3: TGCGCCAGCAACGAGGACGCGAACACCGGGGAGCTGTTTTTT. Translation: CASNEDANTGELFF.

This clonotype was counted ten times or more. CDR3 amino acids: CASASGRYNEQFF. In nucleotides, the CDR3 is TGTGCCAGTGCAAGCGGGCGTTACAATGAGCAGTTCTTC. J is TRBJ2-1 and V is TRBV19, with a tentative D call TRBD2 (6 bases). The germline V and J ends were trimmed by 8 bases and 4 bases, with 12 bases remaining between them. Per germline, CDR1 LNHDA and CDR2 SQIVND (reference sequence). This CDR3 has 13 residues.

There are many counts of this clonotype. In nucleotides, the CDR3 is TGTGCCACCAGCAGAGGTTCTAGAACAATCTACTATAGCAATCAGCCCCAGCATTTT. It codes for CATSRGSRTIYYSNQPQHF. The chain is built from TRBV15 and TRBJ1-5; no reliable D call. The V end was cut by 1 base, the J end by 0 bases, with 19 bases between. This CDR3 has 19 residues. Germline V gene sequence: CDR1 LNHNV, CDR2 YYDKDF (reference sequence). The full variable domain, rest sourced from reference TRBV15 and TRBJ1-5, is DAMVIQNPRYQVTQFGKPVTLSCSQTLNHNVMYWYQQKSSQAPKLLFHYYDKDFNNEADTPDNFQSRRPNTSFCFLDIRSPGLGDTAMYLCATSRGSRTIYYSNQPQHFGDGTRLSIL.